This entry is about one T cell receptor beta chain. This sample is drawn from a study of early T cells in non-severe SARS-CoV-2 infection. TCRdb passed the 5' RACE reads through MiXCR, listing each CDR3 protein once. This sample yields about 50,000 distinct CDR3 sequences, of which almost 9.5% are seen a single time; about 15% belongs to the top ten. There are 14 residues in the CDR3. CDR1 and CDR2 (germline): MDHEN, SYDVKM. Deletions cut 6 bases from V and 0 bases from J, with 12 bases between. What was sequenced was whole blood. The chain is built from TRBV28 and TRBJ2-7, with a tentative D call TRBD1 (5 bases). The sequence came from an adult who was a healthcare worker with PCR-confirmed SARS-CoV-2 infection or an uninfected control (not recorded which). This CDR3 is CASSTRVVSYEQYF. CDR3 in DNA: TGTGCCAGCAGCACCAGGGTAGTCTCCTACGAGCAGTACTTC.